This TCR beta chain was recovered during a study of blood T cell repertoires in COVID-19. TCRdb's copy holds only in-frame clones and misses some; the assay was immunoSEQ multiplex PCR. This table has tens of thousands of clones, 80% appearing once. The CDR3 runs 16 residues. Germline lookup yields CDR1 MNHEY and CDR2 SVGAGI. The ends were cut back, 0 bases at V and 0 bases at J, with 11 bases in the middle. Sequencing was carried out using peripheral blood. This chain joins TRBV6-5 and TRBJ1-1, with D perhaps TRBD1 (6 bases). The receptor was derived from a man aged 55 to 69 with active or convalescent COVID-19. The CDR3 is CASSYSGYRVNTEAFF. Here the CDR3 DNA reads TGTGCCAGCAGTTACTCTGGTTACAGGGTGAACACTGAAGCTTTCTTT.